A single sample is the source of the 7 T cell receptor beta chains below, sequenced in a study of cytomegalovirus exposure and HLA in healthy donors. Primers: 60 Vbeta forward and 13 Jbeta reverse. TCRdb's table, derived via immunoSEQ multiplex PCR, lists solely in-frame clones and lacks some. Altogether 90,000 to 150,000 clones are present, 80% to 90% being singletons, with the ten largest covering 1.5% to 2%. The sequenced sample was PBMCs. The receptors come from a man aged 35-49 years in good health and CMV-seronegative.

V is TRBV7-6 and J is TRBJ2-7; 11 bases match TRBD2. CDR1 is SGHVS and CDR2 is FNYEAQ in the germline V gene. This CDR3 contains 16 residues. V was pared by 1 base and J by 1 base, with 3 bases of the junction left unmatched. The CDR3 nucleotides are TGTGCCAGCAGCTTAGGACTAGCGGGGACTTCCTACGAGCAGTACTTC. Residues: CASSLGLAGTSYEQYF. Supplemented by reference TRBV7-6 and TRBJ2-7, the full variable domain reads GAGVSQSPRYKVTKRGQDVALRCDPISGHVSLYWYRQALGQGPEFLTYFNYEAQQDKSGLPNDRFSAERPEGSISTLTIQRTEQRDSAMYRCASSLGLAGTSYEQYFGPGTRLTVT.

The genes are TRBV6-5 and TRBJ2-1; TRBD2 aligns across 8 bases. The J segment lost 8 bases and the V segment lost 1 base, leaving 4 bases of the junction unmatched. This CDR3 has 14 amino acids. From germline, CDR1 is MNHEY and CDR2 SVGAGI. CDR3 protein: CASSYFGGAYEQFF. In DNA form, the CDR3 reads TGTGCCAGCAGTTACTTCGGGGGGGCGTATGAGCAGTTCTTC.

The chain carries TRBV7-6 and TRBJ1-2, with a possible D match to TRBD1 (6 bases). V lost 2 bases to trimming and J lost 5 bases, with 15 bases between them. This CDR3 contains 15 residues. Germline CDR1 is SGHVS and CDR2 is FNYEAQ. The CDR3 bases are TGTGCCAGCAGCTTAAATCCGGGACACCAATATGGCTACACCTTC. Translated: CASSLNPGHQYGYTF.

The rearrangement links TRBV9 to TRBJ2-3, with 7 bases aligning to TRBD2. V lost 4 bases to trimming and J lost 0 bases; unmatched junction nucleotides: 8. Germline-derived CDR1 and CDR2 are SGDLS and YYNGEE. This CDR3 is 16 amino acids long. The CDR3 DNA sequence: TGTGCCAGCAGCAAATTTAGCGGGCTTAGCACAGATACGCAGTATTTT. Translation: CASSKFSGLSTDTQYF. Using reference TRBV9 and TRBJ2-3 for the parts outside the CDR3, the full variable domain is DSGVTQTPKHLITATGQRVTLRCSPRSGDLSVYWYQQSLDQGLQFLIQYYNGEERAKGNILERFSAQQFPDLHSELNLSSLELGDSALYFCASSKFSGLSTDTQYFGPGTRLTVL.

For the CDR3, the DNA is TGCGCCAGCAGCGTAGATAATGAGCAGTTCTTC. Protein sequence: CASSVDNEQFF. This chain connects TRBV5-1 to TRBJ2-1; D call uncertain. This CDR3 has 11 amino acids. Germline V gene data show CDR1 as SGHRS and CDR2 as YFSETQ. Trimming shortened V by 4 bases and J by 7 bases, and 6 bases separated the two germline ends.

The chain links TRBV9 to TRBJ2-1, with a possible D match to TRBD1 (5 bases). V dropped 2 bases and J dropped 0 bases, with 21 bases sitting between them. The germline V gene has CDR1 SGDLS and CDR2 YYNGEE. This CDR3 is built from 19 residues. This CDR3 reads CASSVGSGLGQSSYNEQFF. CDR3 in DNA: TGTGCCAGCAGCGTGGGGTCCGGCCTTGGACAAAGCTCCTACAATGAGCAGTTCTTC.

This clone showed up just a few times. V gene TRBV9 combines with J gene TRBJ2-1, with 11 bases matching TRBD2. This CDR3 is 16 amino acids long. V lost 0 bases and J lost 7; bases outside the gene matches: 6. The V gene's germline CDR1 is SGDLS and CDR2 YYNGEE. As DNA, the CDR3 is TGTGCCAGCAGCGTAGTAGGGACTAGCGGTGGAAATGAGCAGTTCTTC. Its protein product is CASSVVGTSGGNEQFF.